This T cell receptor (beta chain) was sequenced in a study of graft-versus-host responses after intestinal transplantation. About the research overall: Anti-thymocyte globulin served as induction for all recipients, who then took tacrolimus and steroids for approximately three years. Study observations and caveats: The authors found GvH clones in recipient marrow, some appearing first in ileum or blood.

The trim removed 4 bases at V and 2 bases at J, leaving 6 bases unmatched. Germline V lookup: CDR1 SEHNR, CDR2 FQNEAQ (reference sequence). The CDR3 extends over 17 amino acids. The protocol was immunoSEQ multiplex PCR, while the TCRdb copy is restricted to in-frame clones and leaves out a portion. The sample carries about 21,000 clones, 55% to 65% recorded once. This sequence originates from a human patient who received an intestinal transplant. The specimen comprised alloreactive CD4+ T cells from a mixed lymphocyte reaction culture, sampled before intestinal transplant. The subset was: CFSE-low proliferating T cells sorted from approximately 6-day pre-transplant mixed lymphocyte reaction (GvH or HvG direction). The chain recombines TRBV7-9 with TRBJ2-3; 13 bases are shared with TRBD2. The DNA of the CDR3 is TGTGCCAGCAGCTCAGCGGGACTAGCGGGGCCCACAGATACGCAGTATTTT. Translation: CASSSAGLAGPTDTQYF.